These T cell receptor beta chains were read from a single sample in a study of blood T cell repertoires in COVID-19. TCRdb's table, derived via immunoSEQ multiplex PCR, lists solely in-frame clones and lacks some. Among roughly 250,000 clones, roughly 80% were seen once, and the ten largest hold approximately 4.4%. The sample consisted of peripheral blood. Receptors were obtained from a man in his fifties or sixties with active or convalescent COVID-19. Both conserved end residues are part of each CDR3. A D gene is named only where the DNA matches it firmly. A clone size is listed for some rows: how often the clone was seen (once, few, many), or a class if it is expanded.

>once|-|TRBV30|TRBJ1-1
CAWSVRGTEAFF
TGTGCCTGGAGTGTACGGGGGACTGAAGCTTTCTTT
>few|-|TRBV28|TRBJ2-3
CASSLAGARDTQYF
TGTGCCAGCAGTTTGGCGGGGGCCCGGGATACGCAGTATTTT
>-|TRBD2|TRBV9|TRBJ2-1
CASSARRGGINEQFF
TGTGCCAGCAGCGCCCGCCGCGGGGGGATAAATGAGCAGTTCTTC
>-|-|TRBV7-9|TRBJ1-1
CASSLGSGKNTEAFF
TGTGCCAGCAGCTTAGGGTCAGGGAAGAACACTGAAGCTTTCTTT
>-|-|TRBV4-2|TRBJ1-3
CASSQVQAGSRRNTIYF
TGTGCCAGCAGCCAGGTTCAGGCAGGGTCTAGGAGAAACACCATATATTTT
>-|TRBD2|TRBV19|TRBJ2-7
CASSIRSGGAYEQYF
TGTGCCAGTAGTATTCGGAGCGGGGGGGCGTACGAGCAGTACTTC
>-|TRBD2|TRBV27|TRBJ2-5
CASSFRTGGLETQYF
TGTGCCAGCAGTTTCCGAACGGGGGGGCTGGAGACCCAGTACTTC
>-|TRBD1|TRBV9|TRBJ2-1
CASSVQDRPYNEQFF
TGTGCCAGCAGCGTTCAGGACAGGCCATACAATGAGCAGTTCTTC
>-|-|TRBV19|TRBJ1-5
CASSIQGVNQPQHF
TGTGCCAGTAGTATACAGGGTGTCAATCAGCCCCAGCATTTT
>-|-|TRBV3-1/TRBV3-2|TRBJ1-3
CASSQTRSGNTIYF
TGTGCCAGCAGCCAAACGCGCTCTGGAAACACCATATATTTT
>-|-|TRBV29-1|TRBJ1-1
CSGETALNTEAFF
TGCAGCGGAGAGACAGCCTTGAACACTGAAGCTTTCTTT
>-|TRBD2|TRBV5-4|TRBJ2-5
CASSLLAGEETQYF
TGTGCCAGCAGCTTACTAGCGGGGGAAGAGACCCAGTACTTC
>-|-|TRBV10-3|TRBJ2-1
CAISERQGGNYEQFF
TGTGCCATCAGTGAGAGACAGGGAGGAAACTATGAGCAGTTCTTC
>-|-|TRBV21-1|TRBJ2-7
CASSKMKGEQYF
TGTGCCAGCAGCAAGATGAAGGGGGAGCAGTACTTC
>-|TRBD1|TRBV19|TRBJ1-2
CASSVETGKEYGYTF
TGTGCCAGTAGTGTAGAGACAGGGAAGGAGTATGGCTACACCTTC
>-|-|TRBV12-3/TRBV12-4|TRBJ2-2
CATGTWSTGELFF
TGTGCCACCGGGACTTGGAGCACCGGGGAGCTGTTTTTT
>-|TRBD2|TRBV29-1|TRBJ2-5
CSVEPGGGETQYF
TGCAGCGTTGAGCCCGGCGGGGGAGAGACCCAGTACTTC
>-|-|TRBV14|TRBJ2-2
CASSQRPTVGRTNTGELFF
TGTGCCAGCAGCCAACGGCCCACCGTGGGCAGGACGAACACCGGGGAGCTGTTTTTT
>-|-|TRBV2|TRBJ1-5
CASITGLGQPQHF
TGTGCCAGCATTACAGGGCTTGGGCAGCCCCAGCATTTT
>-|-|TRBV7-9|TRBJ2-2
CASSHRDIDTGELFF
TGTGCCAGCAGCCACCGGGACATTGACACCGGGGAGCTGTTTTTT
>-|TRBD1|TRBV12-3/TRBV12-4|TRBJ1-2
CASSRTGENGYTF
TGTGCCAGCAGTCGGACAGGGGAGAATGGCTACACCTTC
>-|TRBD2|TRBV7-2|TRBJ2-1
CASSLTSGGAGEQFF
TGTGCCAGCAGCTTAACTAGCGGGGGGGCGGGTGAGCAGTTCTTC
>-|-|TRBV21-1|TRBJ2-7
CASSKRPGGWSSYEQYF
TGTGCCAGCAGCAAACGACCGGGAGGATGGAGCTCCTACGAGCAGTACTTC
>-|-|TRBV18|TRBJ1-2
CASSSTYRVGYTF
TGTGCCAGCTCATCCACGTACCGGGTCGGCTACACCTTC
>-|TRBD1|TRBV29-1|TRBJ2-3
CSVGHRGADTQYF
TGCAGCGTTGGGCACAGGGGAGCAGATACGCAGTATTTT
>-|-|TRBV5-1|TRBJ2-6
CASSLVWGDNSGANVLTF
TGCGCCAGCAGCTTGGTATGGGGGGATAACTCTGGGGCCAACGTCCTGACTTTC
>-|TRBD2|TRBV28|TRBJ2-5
CASRSRSGGAETQYF
TGTGCCAGCAGGTCCCGAAGCGGGGGGGCGGAGACCCAGTACTTC
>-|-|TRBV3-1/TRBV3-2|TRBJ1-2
CASSQAWGGSGNGYTF
TGTGCCAGCAGCCAAGCGTGGGGAGGATCGGGGAATGGCTACACCTTC
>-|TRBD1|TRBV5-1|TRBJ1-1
CASSLETGGWTEAFF
TGCGCCAGCAGCTTGGAGACAGGGGGTTGGACTGAAGCTTTCTTT
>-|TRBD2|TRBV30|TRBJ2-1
CAWVQFSGGYNEQFF
TGTGCCTGGGTCCAGTTTAGCGGGGGCTACAATGAGCAGTTCTTC
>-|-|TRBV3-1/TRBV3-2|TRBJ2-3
CASSQRGGLTDTQYF
TGTGCCAGCAGCCAGCGGGGCGGGCTCACAGATACGCAGTATTTT
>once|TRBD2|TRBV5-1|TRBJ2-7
CASFNPSGGPYEQYF
TGCGCCAGCTTTAACCCTAGCGGGGGCCCCTACGAGCAGTACTTC
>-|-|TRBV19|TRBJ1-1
CASSIGQDTEAFF
TGTGCCAGTAGTATTGGTCAGGACACTGAAGCTTTCTTT
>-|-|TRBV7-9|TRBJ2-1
CASSLGREEQFF
TGTGCCAGCAGCTTAGGTCGAGAAGAGCAGTTCTTC
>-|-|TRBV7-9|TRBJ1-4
CASSLVGHVEKLFF
TGTGCCAGCAGCTTAGTGGGGCATGTTGAAAAACTGTTTTTT
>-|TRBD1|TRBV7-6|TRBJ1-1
CASSLDSRDRVLAGAEAFF
TGTGCCAGCAGCTTGGACTCCCGGGACAGGGTACTAGCAGGAGCTGAAGCTTTCTTT
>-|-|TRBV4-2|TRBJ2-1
CASSQDPGGEQFF
TGTGCCAGCAGCCAAGATCCCGGCGGTGAGCAGTTCTTC
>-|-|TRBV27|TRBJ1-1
CASRGTLNTEAFF
TGTGCCAGCAGGGGGACACTGAACACTGAAGCTTTCTTT
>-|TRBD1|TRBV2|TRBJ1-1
CASRGDRNTEAFF
TGTGCCAGCAGGGGGGACAGGAACACTGAAGCTTTCTTT
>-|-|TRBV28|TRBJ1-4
CASSLGALTEKLFF
TGTGCCAGCAGTTTAGGGGCCCTGACTGAAAAACTGTTTTTT
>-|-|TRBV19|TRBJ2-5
CASSSGGTQETQYF
TGTGCCAGTAGTTCAGGCGGGACTCAAGAGACCCAGTACTTC
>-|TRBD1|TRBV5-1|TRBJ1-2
CASSPGTANYGYTF
TGCGCCAGCAGCCCCGGGACAGCTAACTATGGCTACACCTTC
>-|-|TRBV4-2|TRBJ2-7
CASSQDLLTEQYF
TGTGCCAGCAGCCAAGATCTCCTAACGGAGCAGTACTTC
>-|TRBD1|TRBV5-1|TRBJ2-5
CASIEGTGVRETQYF
TGCGCCAGCATCGAGGGGACAGGGGTACGAGAGACCCAGTACTTC
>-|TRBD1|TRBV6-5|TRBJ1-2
CASSLDRHGYTF
TGTGCCAGCAGTTTGGACAGGCATGGCTACACCTTC
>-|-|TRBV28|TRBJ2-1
CASRDPRGVSYNEQFF
TGTGCCAGCCGAGATCCGCGGGGCGTCTCCTACAATGAGCAGTTCTTC
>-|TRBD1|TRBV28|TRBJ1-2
CASSPTGYGGYTF
TGTGCCAGCAGCCCGACAGGGTACGGTGGCTACACCTTC
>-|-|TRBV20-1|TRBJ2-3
CSVAVDTQYF
TGCAGTGTTGCAGTAGATACGCAGTATTTT
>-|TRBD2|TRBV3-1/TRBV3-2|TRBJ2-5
CASSQEPDSGGQYF
TGTGCCAGCAGCCAAGAACCGGACTCGGGGGGCCAGTACTTC
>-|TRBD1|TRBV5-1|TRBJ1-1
CASSSGTGMDEAFF
TGCGCCAGCAGCTCCGGGACAGGGATGGATGAAGCTTTCTTT
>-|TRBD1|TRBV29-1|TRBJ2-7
CSVRTGSSYEQYF
TGCAGCGTTAGGACAGGGAGCTCCTACGAGCAGTACTTC
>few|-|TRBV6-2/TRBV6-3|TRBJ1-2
CASSYLGGGCTF
TGTGCCAGCAGTTACTTGGGAGGCGGCTGCACCTTC